This T cell receptor beta chain comes out of a study of T cell responses to AZD1222 COVID-19 vaccine. The CDR3 is 13 amino acids. The V gene end was trimmed by 3 bases and the J gene end by 7 bases; junction bases not matched to a gene: 4. Germline assignment: CDR1 SGHTA and CDR2 FQGNSA. A word on this clone: Its matching antigen is unknown.

This table comes from immunoSEQ multiplex PCR, and its TCRdb copy is limited to in-frame clones, with some not included. The sample holds 90,000 to 120,000 clones, more than 75% seen once. Whole-study findings and limits: Vaccination with two AZD1222 doses was followed by a rise in Spike-specific TCR breadth and depth. There were vaccine-associated CD4 TCRs across spike, dominant at 160-218 and 743-854. Baseline testing showed seropositivity in only 6 or 7 AZD1222 recipients.

The TCR sequence derives from an adult in good health. The source material was peripheral blood, sampled on day 0 of AZD1222 vaccination. The J gene is TRBJ1-2, the V gene TRBV7-2, with 8 bases fitting TRBD1. The chain's CDR3 is CASSFWTGTGYTF. CDR3 in DNA: TGTGCCAGCAGCTTTTGGACAGGGACTGGCTACACCTTC.